The clone carrying this T cell receptor beta chain was counted between two and nine times. Tregs were sorted as CD4+CD25+CD127-/low cells. Full-length variable regions came from constant-region reverse primers plus semi-nested Nested Universal Primer A PCR. TCRdb independently ran MiXCR on the 5' RACE reads; one entry per CDR3 protein. The table has 9,500 to 15,000 distinct CDR3 sequences, about 51% seen once. Germline V gene lookup returns CDR1 SGHVS and CDR2 FQNEAQ. The CDR3 length is 15 residues. V lost 1 base to trimming and J lost 5 bases; unmatched junction nucleotides: 4. This clonotype originated in a female donor with breast cancer. Material: tumor-infiltrating Tregs sorted from the breast tumor. The V gene is TRBV7-8, the J gene TRBJ2-1; the match to TRBD2 covers 8 bases. The CDR3 region is CASSLGTSGNNEQFF. CDR3 bases: TGTGCCAGCAGCTTAGGAACTAGCGGCAACAATGAGCAGTTCTTC.